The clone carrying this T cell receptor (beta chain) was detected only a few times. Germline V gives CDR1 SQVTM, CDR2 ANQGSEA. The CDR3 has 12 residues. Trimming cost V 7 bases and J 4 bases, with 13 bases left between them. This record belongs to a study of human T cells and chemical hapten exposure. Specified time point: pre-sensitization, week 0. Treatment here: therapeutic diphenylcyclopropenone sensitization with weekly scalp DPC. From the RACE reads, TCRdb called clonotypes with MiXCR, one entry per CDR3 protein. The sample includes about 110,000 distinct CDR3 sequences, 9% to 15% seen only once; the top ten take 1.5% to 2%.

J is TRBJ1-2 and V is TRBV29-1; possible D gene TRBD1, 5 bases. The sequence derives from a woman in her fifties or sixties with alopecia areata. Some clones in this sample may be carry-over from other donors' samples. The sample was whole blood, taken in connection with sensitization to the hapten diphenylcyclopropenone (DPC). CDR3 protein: CSAEWGSYGYTF. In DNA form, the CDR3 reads TGCAGCGCTGAGTGGGGGAGCTATGGCTACACCTTC.